This TCR beta chain emerged from a study of T-cell reconstitution after alpha-beta-depleted transplantation in children. Study findings and constraints: A year post-transplant, T-cell counts and diversity derived mostly from newly produced T cells.

Comment on this clonotype: Its antigen is not known. A read error is possible here, since a much larger clone lies one base away.

Preparation of the TCRbeta library used unique molecular identifiers. TCRdb passed the PCR reads through MiXCR, listing each CDR3 protein once. The sample includes over 200,000 distinct CDR3 sequences, 11% seen only once; the top ten take 28%. This CDR3 contains 16 residues. The ends lost 8 bases at V and 0 bases at J; junction bases unmatched: 9. Looked up from germline, CDR1 is KGHSY and CDR2 is FQNENV. This rearrangement joins TRBV16 to TRBJ2-1, with 8 nucleotides matching TRBD1. The origin of this receptor is a child under three years old with acute myeloid leukemia, due to receive a stem cell transplant. The sample in question was PBMCs, obtained before TCRalphabeta/CD19-depleted stem cell transplant. The CDR3: CASRPGQGGSYNEQFF. CDR3 coding DNA: TGTGCCAGCCGTCCCGGACAGGGAGGCTCCTACAATGAGCAGTTCTTC.